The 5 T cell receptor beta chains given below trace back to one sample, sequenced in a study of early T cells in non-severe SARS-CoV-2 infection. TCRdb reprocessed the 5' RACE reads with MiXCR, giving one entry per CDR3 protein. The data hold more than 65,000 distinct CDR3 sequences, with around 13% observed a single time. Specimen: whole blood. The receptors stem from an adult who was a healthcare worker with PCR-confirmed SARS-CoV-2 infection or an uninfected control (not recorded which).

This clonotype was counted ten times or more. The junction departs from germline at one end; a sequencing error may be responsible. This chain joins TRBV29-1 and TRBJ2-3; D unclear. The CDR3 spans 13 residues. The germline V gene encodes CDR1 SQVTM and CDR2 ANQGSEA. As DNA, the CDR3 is TGCAGCGTCGAAGGTCCTGGGTGGGGTACGCAGTATTTT. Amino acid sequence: CSVEGPGWGTQYF.

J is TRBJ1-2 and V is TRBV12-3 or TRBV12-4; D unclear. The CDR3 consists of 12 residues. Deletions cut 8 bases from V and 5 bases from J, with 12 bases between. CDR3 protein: CASAGKGYGYTF. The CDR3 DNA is TGTGCCAGCGCCGGGAAGGGATATGGCTACACCTTC.

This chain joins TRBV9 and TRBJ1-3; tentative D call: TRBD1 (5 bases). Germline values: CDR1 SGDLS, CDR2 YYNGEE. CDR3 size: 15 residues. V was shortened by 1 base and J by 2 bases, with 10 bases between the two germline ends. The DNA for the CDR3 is TGTGCCAGCAGCGTACAGGGCTCGCCTGGAAACACCATATATTTT. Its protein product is CASSVQGSPGNTIYF.

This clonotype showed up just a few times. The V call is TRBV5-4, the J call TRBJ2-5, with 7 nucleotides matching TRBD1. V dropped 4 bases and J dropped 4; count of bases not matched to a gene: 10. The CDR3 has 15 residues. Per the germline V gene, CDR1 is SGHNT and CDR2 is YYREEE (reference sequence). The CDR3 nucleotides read TGTGCCAGCAGCCAACGTACAGGGGCCGCAGAGACCCAGTACTTC. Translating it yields CASSQRTGAAETQYF.

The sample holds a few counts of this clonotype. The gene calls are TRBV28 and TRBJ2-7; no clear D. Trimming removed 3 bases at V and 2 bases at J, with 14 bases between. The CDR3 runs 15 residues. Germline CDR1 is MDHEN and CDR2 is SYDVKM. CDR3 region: CASSFEIFKAYEQYF. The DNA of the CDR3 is TGTGCCAGCAGTTTTGAGATCTTCAAGGCCTACGAGCAGTACTTC.